One TCR beta chain is described in this entry. Its antigen is not known. The TCR alpha and TCR beta cDNA libraries, bearing sample barcodes and UMIs, were generated by 5'RACE using constant-segment primers. TCRdb reprocessed the 5' RACE reads via MiXCR and lists one record per CDR3 protein. This sample has roughly 49,000 distinct CDR3 sequences, with about 28% found just once. This specimen comes from a study of T-cell memory formation after mild COVID-19. Study background: TCR clusters were mostly confined to one donor each. Overall study findings and caveats: There was no confirmation that second-wave clones peaking on day 37 were SARS-CoV-2 specific. Pre-infection memory contained some responding clones, which suggested that cross-reactive memory had joined.

The V end was cut by 5 bases, the J end by 5 bases, with 12 bases between. CDR3 length: 14 amino acids. Germline CDR1 is MNHEY and CDR2 is SMNVEV (reference sequence). This receptor was taken from a man aged 18 to 30 who had mild COVID-19 (a few samples of this study predate the infection). Cell type and time point are not known. The material sequenced was PBMCs or a T cell subset sorted from them (not recorded which). The chain has TRBV27 and TRBJ1-4, with D unresolved. The CDR3 loop reads CASSDTVMNEKLFF. The CDR3 coding sequence is TGTGCCAGCAGTGACACAGTGATGAATGAAAAACTGTTTTTT.